The source of this TCR beta chain is a study of response to subunit inactivated influenza vaccine. This clonotype was observed a few times. One entry per CDR3 protein, called by TCRdb with MiXCR from the RT-PCR reads. This table has about 570,000 distinct CDR3 sequences, around 10% appearing once. CDR1 and CDR2 from the germline V gene are LGHDT and YNNKEL (reference sequence). The CDR3 runs to 16 residues. Trimming cost V 2 bases and J 5 bases; bases outside gene matches: 3. These records were also assigned to another study, of T cells expressing NK-cell markers. In that study: Template switching by 5'RACE with UMIs generated the TCR beta cDNA. Dominant NKG2C+ clonotypes made up roughly 1.0-8% of CD8+ T cells in six donors.

The rearrangement links TRBV3-1 to TRBJ2-5, with 15 bases that match TRBD2. The receptor was derived from a man aged 50 to 59 who received an inactivated influenza vaccine. The input for sequencing was PBMCs from blood, taken on the day of vaccination. For the CDR3, the DNA is TGTGCCAGCAGCCAATTCGGGACTAGCGGGGGGGAGACCCAGTACTTC. Its protein is CASSQFGTSGGETQYF.